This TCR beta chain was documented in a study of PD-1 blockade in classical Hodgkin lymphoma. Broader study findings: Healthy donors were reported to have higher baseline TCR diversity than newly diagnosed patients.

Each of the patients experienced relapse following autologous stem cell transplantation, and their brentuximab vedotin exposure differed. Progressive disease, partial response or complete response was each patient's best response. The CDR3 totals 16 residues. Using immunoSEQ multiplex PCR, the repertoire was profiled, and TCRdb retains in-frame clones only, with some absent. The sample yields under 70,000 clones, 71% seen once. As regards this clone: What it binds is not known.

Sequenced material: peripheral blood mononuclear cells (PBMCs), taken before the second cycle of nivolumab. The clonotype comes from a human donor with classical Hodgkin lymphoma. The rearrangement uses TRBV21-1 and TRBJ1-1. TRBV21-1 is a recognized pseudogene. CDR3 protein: CASSKEGFGANTEAFF. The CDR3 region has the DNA TGTGCCAGCAGCAAAGAGGGGTTCGGGGCGAACACTGAAGCTTTCTTT.